The source of this T cell receptor (beta chain) is a study of T-cell reconstitution after alpha-beta-depleted transplantation in children. Overall study findings and caveats: Recipient T cells and thymic progenitors that survived were the source of the high TCRbeta diversity seen at day 60 in some patients. T-cell numbers and diversity, one year after transplant, stemmed largely from T cells that were newly produced. As was reported, about two months after transplant, alpha-beta T cells came from several hundred expanded graft clones.

This CDR3 is built from 15 residues. The V and J ends lost 4 bases and 4 bases, in that order; junction bases with no gene match: 4. Germline V gene lookup returns CDR1 SGHRS and CDR2 YFSETQ. This sample's TCRbeta library carried unique molecular identifier barcodes. TCRdb reanalysed the PCR reads using MiXCR and keeps one entry per CDR3 protein. The profile shows 300,000 to 350,000 distinct CDR3 sequences, around 20% of them singletons. A remark on this clonotype: Its target is not known.

The origin of this receptor is a male patient aged 5 to 17 who had a stem cell transplant for acute lymphoblastic leukemia, so the T cells may come from the graft donor. This chain connects TRBV5-1 to TRBJ2-1; TRBD2 aligns across 11 bases. This specimen consisted of PBMCs, mostly from graft donor cells, obtained 180 days after TCRalphabeta/CD19-depleted stem cell transplant. The CDR3 spells CASSIPSGRYNEQFF. DNA of the CDR3: TGCGCCAGCAGCATCCCTAGCGGGAGGTACAATGAGCAGTTCTTC.